The 5 T cell receptor beta chains given below trace back to one sample, sequenced in a study of Graves' ophthalmopathy and Graves' hyperthyroidism (dated by TCRdb to 2016 to 2018). Sequencing instrument: Illumina HiSeq 2000. For repertoire sequencing, TCR beta CDR3 regions were amplified from RNA transcripts. A first-round RT-PCR used HTBI primers with the Qiagen OneStep RT-PCR kit, followed by a second-round multiplex PCR, size selection and purification. TCRdb took the public reads, trimmed them with fastp at Q25, ran MiXCR for clone calling and kept in-frame beta chains. Records with the same CDR3 protein are collapsed into one entry carrying the most frequent genes and DNA. The sample data list about 57,000 distinct CDR3 sequences, and less than 65% of these were observed just once. The ten biggest clones cover roughly 4.3% of the sample. What was sequenced was peripheral blood. The origin of the receptors is an adult woman with Graves' ophthalmopathy.

V usage is TRBV7-9 and J usage is TRBJ1-5, with D possibly matching TRBD1 (5 bases). Per the germline V gene, CDR1 is SEHNR and CDR2 is FQNEAQ (reference sequence). Trimming removed 2 bases from V and 11 bases from J, with 19 bases in between. The CDR3 is 15 amino acids. The CDR3 region has the DNA TGTGCCAGCAGCTTACCGCTCGGGGGTTTGGAGACCCAGCATTTT. Translating it yields CASSLPLGGLETQHF.

The V gene is TRBV15, the J gene TRBJ2-5, with no clear D. V lost 2 bases and J lost 5, with 9 bases in between. Germline V lookup: CDR1 LNHNV, CDR2 YYDKDF (reference sequence). The CDR3 loop spans 13 amino acids. The CDR3 coding sequence is TGTGCCACCAGCAGACCAGGATGGGAGACCCAGTACTTC. Its protein is CATSRPGWETQYF.

Details on this clonotype: This CDR3 fails to terminate in the conserved phenylalanine or tryptophan, so it likely reflects a read error. No DNA is shown, since the ends of the CDR3 on it are uncertain; the CDR3 is the one TCRdb lists. This chain connects TRBV24-1 to TRBJ1-3; the table's TRBD1 call for D was not verified on the DNA. A total of 12 residues make up the CDR3, ends included. Germline V gene sequence: CDR1 KGHDR, CDR2 SFDVKD. The CDR3 loop reads CATSDDRQGVNT.

This clonotype was seen repeatedly, ten times or more. This sequence joins TRBV6-1 and TRBJ1-6; no firm D call. CDR1 and CDR2 (germline): MNHNS, SASEGT. Trimming took 3 bases from V and 6 from J, leaving 9 bases between them. This CDR3 contains 14 residues. The CDR3 DNA reads TGTGCCAGCAGTGAGGTTCTTCCTAATTCACCCCTCCACTTT. This gives the protein CASSEVLPNSPLHF.

This clonotype was recorded many times. A much larger clone differs by one base, so this may be a read error. The chain uses TRBV6-5 and TRBJ2-5; D is possibly TRBD2 (6 bases). Trimming left V 6 bases short and J 2 bases short, with 10 bases between. The CDR3 has 13 residues. CDR1 is MNHEY, CDR2 SVGAGI, per germline. CDR3 DNA sequence: TGTGCCAGCAGATGGAGCGGGCAAGAGACCCAGTACTTC. It specifies CASRWSGQETQYF.